These 7 T cell receptor beta chains were all obtained from the same sample, sequenced in a study of response to subunit inactivated influenza vaccine. TCRdb re-derived calls from the RT-PCR reads in MiXCR, one entry per CDR3 protein. The sample includes under 550,000 distinct CDR3 sequences, around 8% of them seen just once. The sample here was PBMCs from blood, taken less than 25 months after vaccination. The receptors shown here come from a man between 50 and 70 years old who received an inactivated influenza vaccine.

J is TRBJ1-5 and V is TRBV19; 9 nucleotides align to TRBD1. CDR1 is LNHDA and CDR2 is SQIVND in the germline V gene (reference sequence). The CDR3 length is 17 residues. V dropped 3 bases and J dropped 8; count of bases not matched to a gene: 14. CDR3 coding DNA: TGTGCCAGTAGTATTATGGAGCCCGACAGGGGGATGAAGCCCCAGCATTTT. This codes for CASSIMEPDRGMKPQHF.

In this sample, this clonotype turned up a few times. The chain carries TRBV14 and TRBJ1-1; tentative D call: TRBD1 (6 bases). V lost 4 bases and J 6 bases, leaving 24 bases between the germline ends. From germline, CDR1 is SGHDN and CDR2 FVKESK. This CDR3 is 17 amino acids long. Here the CDR3 DNA reads TGTGCCAGCAGCCCCTTTGGGGGCAGATGGGGAGAGGCTGAAGCTTTCTTT. As protein: CASSPFGGRWGEAEAFF.

V is TRBV20-1 and J is TRBJ2-3; 8 bases are shared with TRBD2. The trim removed 0 bases at V and 6 bases at J, leaving 11 bases unmatched. The V gene's germline CDR1 is DFQATT and CDR2 SNEGSKA (reference sequence). The CDR3 is 16 residues long. The DNA of the CDR3 is TGCAGTGCTAGAGATTGGGCTAGCGGGCCCATGGATACGCAGTATTTT. It specifies CSARDWASGPMDTQYF.

This sequence joins TRBV10-3 and TRBJ1-6; D is possibly TRBD1 (5 bases). Germline-derived CDR1 and CDR2 are ENHRY and SYGVKD. V was cut by 0 bases and J by 7 bases, with 13 bases left in between. The CDR3 contains 16 residues. The chain's CDR3 is CAISESSGTKNSPLHF. CDR3 sequence (DNA): TGTGCCATCAGTGAGTCTTCCGGGACTAAGAATTCACCCCTCCACTTT.

This clonotype was recorded many times. The chain couples TRBV6-2 or TRBV6-3 to TRBJ1-5, with 7 bases aligning to TRBD1. The CDR3 extends over 15 amino acids. The V segment lost 6 bases and the J segment 6 bases; nucleotides outside the gene matches: 11. Germline assignment: CDR1 MNHEY and CDR2 SVGEGT. In DNA form, the CDR3 reads TGTGCCAGCAGAACGACAGGGCTCAATATTCAGCCCCAGCATTTT. It translates to CASRTTGLNIQPQHF.

This clonotype came up a few times. V usage is TRBV5-1 and J usage is TRBJ2-2; D is undetermined. The CDR3 loop spans 16 amino acids. CDR1 is SGHRS and CDR2 is YFSETQ in the germline V gene. V lost 0 bases and J 0 bases, leaving 9 bases between the germline ends. CDR3 protein: CASSLAGFTNTGELFF. As DNA, the CDR3 is TGCGCCAGCAGCTTGGCTGGGTTCACGAACACCGGGGAGCTGTTTTTT.

Only a few counts were recorded for this clonotype. The chain has TRBV7-9 and TRBJ2-3, with 10 bases that match TRBD2. CDR1 SEHNR and CDR2 FQNEAQ come from the germline V gene (reference sequence). This CDR3 contains 17 residues. The V and J ends lost 4 bases and 0 bases, in that order; junction bases with no gene match: 7. The CDR3 here is CASSYLEGLASTDTQYF. The CDR3 nucleotides read TGTGCCAGCAGCTACCTCGAGGGACTAGCGAGCACAGATACGCAGTATTTT.